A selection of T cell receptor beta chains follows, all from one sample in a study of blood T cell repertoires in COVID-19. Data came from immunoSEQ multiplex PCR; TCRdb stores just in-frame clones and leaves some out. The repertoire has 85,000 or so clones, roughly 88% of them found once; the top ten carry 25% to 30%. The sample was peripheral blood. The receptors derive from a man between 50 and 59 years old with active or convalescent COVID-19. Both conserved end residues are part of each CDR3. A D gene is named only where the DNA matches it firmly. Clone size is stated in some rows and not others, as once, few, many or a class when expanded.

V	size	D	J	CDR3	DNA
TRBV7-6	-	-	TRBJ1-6	CASSLASGVNSPLHF	TGTGCCAGCAGCTTAGCGTCAGGGGTTAATTCACCCCTCCACTTT
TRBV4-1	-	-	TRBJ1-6	CASNRGGSYNSPLHF	TGCGCCAGCAACCGCGGGGGCTCCTATAATTCACCCCTCCACTTT
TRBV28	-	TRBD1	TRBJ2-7	CASSTTRTGVSDEQYF	TGTGCCAGCAGTACGACCCGGACAGGGGTAAGTGACGAGCAGTACTTC
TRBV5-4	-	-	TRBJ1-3	CASRNPQGILSGNTIYF	TGTGCCAGCAGGAACCCCCAGGGAATTCTTTCTGGAAACACCATATATTTT
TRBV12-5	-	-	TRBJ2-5	CASGSGSAQETQYF	TGTGCTAGTGGTTCGGGGTCAGCCCAAGAGACCCAGTACTTC
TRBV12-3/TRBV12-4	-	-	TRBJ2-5	CASRGLEETQYF	TGTGCCAGCAGAGGACTTGAAGAGACCCAGTACTTC
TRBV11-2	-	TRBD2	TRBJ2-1	CASSWTSGEGEQFF	TGTGCCAGCAGCTGGACTAGCGGGGAGGGTGAGCAGTTCTTC
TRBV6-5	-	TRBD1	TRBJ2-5	CASSPGTGEETQYF	TGTGCCAGCAGCCCCGGGACAGGCGAGGAGACCCAGTACTTC
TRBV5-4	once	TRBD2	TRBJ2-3	CASTDRQAGTITDTQYF	TGTGCCAGCACCGACCGCCAAGCGGGAACCATCACAGATACGCAGTATTTT
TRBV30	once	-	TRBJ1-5	CAWMGKGTGLSQPQHF	TGTGCCTGGATGGGGAAAGGCACAGGTTTAAGTCAGCCCCAGCATTTT
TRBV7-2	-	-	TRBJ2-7	CASSSRQLTYEQYF	TGTGCCAGCAGCTCCCGACAGCTGACCTACGAGCAGTACTTC
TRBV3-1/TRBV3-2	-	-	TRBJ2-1	CASSPTGFYEQFF	TGTGCCAGCAGCCCTACAGGGTTCTATGAGCAGTTCTTC
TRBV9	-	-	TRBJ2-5	CASSAGTPQETQYF	TGTGCCAGCAGCGCCGGGACTCCACAAGAGACCCAGTACTTC
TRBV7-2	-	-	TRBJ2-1	CASSPLGGPYNEQFF	TGTGCCAGCAGCCCCTTAGGGGGTCCCTACAATGAGCAGTTCTTC
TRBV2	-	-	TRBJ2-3	CATEGASTDTQYF	TGTGCCACCGAGGGCGCTAGCACAGATACGCAGTATTTT
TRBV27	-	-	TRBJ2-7	CATMPQGARHEQYF	TGTGCCACCATGCCACAGGGAGCTCGCCACGAGCAGTACTTC
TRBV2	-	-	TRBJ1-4	CASSRTRGGYEKLFF	TGTGCCAGCAGTAGGACCAGGGGCGGGTATGAAAAACTGTTTTTT
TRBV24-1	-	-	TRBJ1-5	CATSDKFVGASSLF	TGTGCCACCAGTGATAAATTCGTGGGGGCGAGTAGTCTTTTT
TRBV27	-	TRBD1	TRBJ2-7	CASSSDRGWNYEQYF	TGTGCCAGCAGTTCCGACAGGGGTTGGAACTACGAGCAGTACTTC
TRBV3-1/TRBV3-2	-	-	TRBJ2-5	CASNTMDRKEETQYF	TGTGCCAGCAATACCATGGACAGAAAAGAAGAGACCCAGTACTTC
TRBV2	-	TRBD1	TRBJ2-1	CASRKDRAVSGNEQFF	TGTGCCAGCAGGAAGGACAGGGCCGTGTCCGGCAATGAGCAGTTCTTC
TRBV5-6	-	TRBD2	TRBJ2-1	CASSFTTGTSGHNEQFF	TGTGCCAGCAGCTTTACAACCGGGACTAGCGGTCACAATGAGCAGTTCTTC
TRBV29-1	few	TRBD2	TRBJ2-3	CSVEVAGGSYTQYF	TGCAGCGTTGAGGTAGCGGGGGGTTCGTATACGCAGTATTTT
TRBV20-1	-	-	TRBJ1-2	CSASMGSDYGYTF	TGCAGTGCTAGTATGGGGAGCGACTATGGCTACACCTTC
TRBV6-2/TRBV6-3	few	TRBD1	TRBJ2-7	CASSYWTGGRNLYEQYF	TGTGCCAGCAGCTATTGGACAGGGGGCCGGAACCTCTACGAGCAGTACTTC
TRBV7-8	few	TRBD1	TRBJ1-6	CASSRTGVSSPLHF	TGTGCCAGCAGCCGGACAGGGGTTTCTTCACCCCTCCACTTT
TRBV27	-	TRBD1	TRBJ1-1	CASSPQGAPGGLEAFF	TGTGCCAGCAGTCCCCAGGGTGCCCCAGGGGGCCTTGAAGCTTTCTTT